This T cell receptor (beta chain) was captured in a study of CD8 T cells in ankylosing spondylitis. Study results and caveats: Roughly 8 highly homologous variants made up a TCR beta motif that seemed to typify ankylosing spondylitis blood. Significant enrichment of disease-linked clones was reported in matched ankylosing spondylitis synovial fluid.

TCRdb passed the 5' RACE reads through MiXCR, listing each CDR3 protein once. The table records roughly 700,000 distinct CDR3 sequences, around 19% of them present only once. This clonotype was seen more than once but under ten times. Its specificity is not known. V was cut by 3 bases and J by 7 bases, with 17 bases left in between. The CDR3 is 15 residues long. Looked up from germline, CDR1 is SGHDT and CDR2 is YYEEEE. The receptor's source is a male donor with ankylosing spondylitis. Specimen: blood, either unsorted or a sorted T cell fraction (not recorded which). J is TRBJ1-5 and V is TRBV5-6, with D perhaps matching TRBD1 (6 bases). CDR3 protein: CASSSIRQEGQPQHF. In nucleotides, the CDR3 is TGTGCCAGCAGCTCCATCCGACAGGAAGGACAGCCCCAGCATTTT. The entire variable domain, with the rest obtained from reference TRBV5-6 and TRBJ1-5, is as follows: DAGVTQSPTHLIKTRGQQVTLRCSPKSGHDTVSWYQQALGQGPQFIFQYYEEEERQRGNFPDRFSGHQFPNYSSELNVNALLLGDSALYLCASSSIRQEGQPQHFGDGTRLSIL.